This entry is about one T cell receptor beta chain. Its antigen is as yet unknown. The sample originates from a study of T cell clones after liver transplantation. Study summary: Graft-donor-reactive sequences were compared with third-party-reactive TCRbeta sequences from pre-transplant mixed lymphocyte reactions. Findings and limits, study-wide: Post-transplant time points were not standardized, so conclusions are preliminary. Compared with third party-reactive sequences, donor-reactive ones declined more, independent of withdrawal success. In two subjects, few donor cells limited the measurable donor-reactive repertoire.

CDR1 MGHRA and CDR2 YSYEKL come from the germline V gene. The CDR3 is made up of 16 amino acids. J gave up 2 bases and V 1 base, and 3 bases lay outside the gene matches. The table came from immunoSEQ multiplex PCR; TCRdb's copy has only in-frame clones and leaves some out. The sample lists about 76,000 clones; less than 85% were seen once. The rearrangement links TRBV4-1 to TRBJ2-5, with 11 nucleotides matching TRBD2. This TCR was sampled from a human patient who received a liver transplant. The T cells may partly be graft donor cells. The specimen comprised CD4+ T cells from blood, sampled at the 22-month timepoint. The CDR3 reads CASSQAGTSGQETQYF. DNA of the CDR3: TGCGCCAGCAGCCAAGCCGGGACTAGCGGTCAAGAGACCCAGTACTTC.